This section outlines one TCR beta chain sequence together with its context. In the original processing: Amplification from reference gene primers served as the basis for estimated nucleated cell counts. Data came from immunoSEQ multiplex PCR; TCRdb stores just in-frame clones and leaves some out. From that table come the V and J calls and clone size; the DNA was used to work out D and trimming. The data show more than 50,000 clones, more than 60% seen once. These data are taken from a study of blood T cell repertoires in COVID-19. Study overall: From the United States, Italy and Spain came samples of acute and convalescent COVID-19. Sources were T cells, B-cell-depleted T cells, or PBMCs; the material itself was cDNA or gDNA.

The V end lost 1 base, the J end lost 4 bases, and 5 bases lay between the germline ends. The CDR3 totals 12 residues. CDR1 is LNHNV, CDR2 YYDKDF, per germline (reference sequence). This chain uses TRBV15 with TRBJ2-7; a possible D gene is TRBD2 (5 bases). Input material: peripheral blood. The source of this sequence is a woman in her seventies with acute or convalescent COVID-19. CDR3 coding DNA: TGTGCCACCAGCAGAGGAGGGTACGAGCAGTACTTC. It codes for CATSRGGYEQYF.